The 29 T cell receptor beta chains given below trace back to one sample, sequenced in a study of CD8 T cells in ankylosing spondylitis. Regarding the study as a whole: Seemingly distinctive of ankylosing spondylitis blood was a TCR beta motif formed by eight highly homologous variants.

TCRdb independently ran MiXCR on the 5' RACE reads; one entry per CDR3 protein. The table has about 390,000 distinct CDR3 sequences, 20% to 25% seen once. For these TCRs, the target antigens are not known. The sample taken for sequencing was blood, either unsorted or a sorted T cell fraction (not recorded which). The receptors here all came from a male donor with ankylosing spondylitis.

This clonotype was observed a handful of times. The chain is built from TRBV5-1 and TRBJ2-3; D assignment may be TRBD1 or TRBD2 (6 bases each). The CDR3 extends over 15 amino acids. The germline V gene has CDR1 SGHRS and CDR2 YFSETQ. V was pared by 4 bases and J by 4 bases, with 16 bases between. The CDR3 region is CASSVSAGEADTQYF. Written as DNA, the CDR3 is TGCGCCAGCAGCGTGAGTGCAGGGGAGGCAGATACGCAGTATTTT.

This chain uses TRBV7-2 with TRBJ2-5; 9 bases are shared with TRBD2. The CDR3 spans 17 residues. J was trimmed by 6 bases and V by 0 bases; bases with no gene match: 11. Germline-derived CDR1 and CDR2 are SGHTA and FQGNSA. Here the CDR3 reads CASSLAPGLAFSKTQYF. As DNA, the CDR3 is TGTGCCAGCAGCTTAGCGCCAGGACTAGCGTTTTCCAAGACCCAGTACTTC.

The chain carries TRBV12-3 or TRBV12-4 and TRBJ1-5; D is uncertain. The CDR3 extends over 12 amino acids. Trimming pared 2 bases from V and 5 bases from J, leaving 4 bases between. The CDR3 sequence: CASSLLYQPQHF. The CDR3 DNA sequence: TGTGCCAGCAGTTTACTCTATCAGCCCCAGCATTTT.

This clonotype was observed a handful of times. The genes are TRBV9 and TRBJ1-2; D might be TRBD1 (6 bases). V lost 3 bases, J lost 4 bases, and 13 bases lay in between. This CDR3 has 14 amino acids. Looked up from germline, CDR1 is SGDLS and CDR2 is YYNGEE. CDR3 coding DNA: TGTGCCAGCAGCGCTGTACAGGGAACCTATGGCTACACCTTC. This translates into CASSAVQGTYGYTF. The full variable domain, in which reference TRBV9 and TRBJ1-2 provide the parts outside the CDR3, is DSGVTQTPKHLITATGQRVTLRCSPRSGDLSVYWYQQSLDQGLQFLIQYYNGEERAKGNILERFSAQQFPDLHSELNLSSLELGDSALYFCASSAVQGTYGYTFGSGTRLTVV.

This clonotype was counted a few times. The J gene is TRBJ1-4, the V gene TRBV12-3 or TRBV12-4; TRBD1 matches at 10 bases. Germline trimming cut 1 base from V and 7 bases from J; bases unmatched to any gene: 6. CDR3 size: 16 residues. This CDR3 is CASSLGQGAYSEKLFF. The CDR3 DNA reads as TGTGCCAGCAGTTTAGGACAGGGGGCTTATAGTGAAAAACTGTTTTTT.

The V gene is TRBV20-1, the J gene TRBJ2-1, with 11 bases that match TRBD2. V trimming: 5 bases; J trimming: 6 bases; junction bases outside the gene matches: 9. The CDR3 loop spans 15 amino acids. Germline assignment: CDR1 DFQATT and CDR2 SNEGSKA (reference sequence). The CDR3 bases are TGCAGTGCTCCGATAGCGGGAGGGCCGAGCAATGAGCAGTTCTTC. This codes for CSAPIAGGPSNEQFF.

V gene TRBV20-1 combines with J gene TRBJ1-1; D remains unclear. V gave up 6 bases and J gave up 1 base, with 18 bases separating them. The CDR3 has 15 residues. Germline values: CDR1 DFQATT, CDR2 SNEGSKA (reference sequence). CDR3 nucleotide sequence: TGCAGTGCAAAAAACCCCAGTTTGGGGAACACTGAAGCTTTCTTT. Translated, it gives CSAKNPSLGNTEAFF.

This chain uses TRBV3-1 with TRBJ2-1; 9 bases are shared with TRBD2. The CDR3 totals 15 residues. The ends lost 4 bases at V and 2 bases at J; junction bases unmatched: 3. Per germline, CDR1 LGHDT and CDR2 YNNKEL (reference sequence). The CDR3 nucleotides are TGTGCCAGCAGCCCGGGACTAGCAGCCTACAATGAGCAGTTCTTC. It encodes CASSPGLAAYNEQFF.

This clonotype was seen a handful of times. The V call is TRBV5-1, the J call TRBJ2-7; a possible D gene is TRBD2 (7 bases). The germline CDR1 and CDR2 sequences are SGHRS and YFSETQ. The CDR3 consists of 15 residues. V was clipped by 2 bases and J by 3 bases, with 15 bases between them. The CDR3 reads CASSFRGLRSYEQYF. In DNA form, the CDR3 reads TGCGCCAGCAGCTTCAGGGGACTACGCAGCTACGAGCAGTACTTC.

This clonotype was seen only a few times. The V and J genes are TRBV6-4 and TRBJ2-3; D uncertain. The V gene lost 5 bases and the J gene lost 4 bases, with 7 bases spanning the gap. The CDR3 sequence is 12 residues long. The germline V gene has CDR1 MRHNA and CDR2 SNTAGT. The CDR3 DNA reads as TGTGCCAGCAGTTCCACCCCAGATACGCAGTATTTT. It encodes CASSSTPDTQYF.

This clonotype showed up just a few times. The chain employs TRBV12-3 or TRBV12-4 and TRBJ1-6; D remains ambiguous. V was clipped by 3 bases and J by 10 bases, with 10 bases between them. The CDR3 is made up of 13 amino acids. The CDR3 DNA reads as TGTGCCAGCAGTTTGGGGAGCTCCTCACCCCTCCACTTT. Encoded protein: CASSLGSSSPLHF.

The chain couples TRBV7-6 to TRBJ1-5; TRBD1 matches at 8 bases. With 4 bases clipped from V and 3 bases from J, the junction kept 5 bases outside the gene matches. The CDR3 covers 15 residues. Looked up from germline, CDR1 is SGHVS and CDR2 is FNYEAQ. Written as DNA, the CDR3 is TGTGCCAGCAGCTCGGGACAGGCGGACAATCAGCCCCAGCATTTT. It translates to CASSSGQADNQPQHF.

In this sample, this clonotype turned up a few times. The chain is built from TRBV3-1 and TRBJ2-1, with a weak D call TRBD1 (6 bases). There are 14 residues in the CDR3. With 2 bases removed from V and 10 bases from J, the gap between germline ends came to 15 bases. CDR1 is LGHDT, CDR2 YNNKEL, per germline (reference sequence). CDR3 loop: CASSQRIGGLEQFF. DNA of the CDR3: TGTGCCAGCAGCCAAAGGATAGGGGGATTGGAGCAGTTCTTC.

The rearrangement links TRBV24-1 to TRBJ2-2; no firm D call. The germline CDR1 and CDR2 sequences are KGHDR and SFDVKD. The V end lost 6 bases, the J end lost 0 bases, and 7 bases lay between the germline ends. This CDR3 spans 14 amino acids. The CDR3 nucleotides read TGTGCCACCAGTCGGGCGGCGAACACCGGGGAGCTGTTTTTT. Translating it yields CATSRAANTGELFF.

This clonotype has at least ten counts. CDR3 residues: CASTERPSAGDTGELFF. Written as DNA, the CDR3 is TGTGCCAGCACCGAACGACCCTCTGCGGGAGACACCGGGGAGCTGTTTTTT. The chain links TRBV2 to TRBJ2-2; TRBD2 matches at 7 bases. Trimming took 7 bases from V and 3 from J; bases not matched to a gene: 14. Germline V CDR1 and CDR2: SNHLY, FYNNEI. The CDR3 covers 17 residues.

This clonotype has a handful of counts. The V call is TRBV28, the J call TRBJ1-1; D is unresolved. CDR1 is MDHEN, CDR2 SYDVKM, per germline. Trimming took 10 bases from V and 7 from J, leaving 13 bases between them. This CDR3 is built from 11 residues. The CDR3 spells CATKRLSEAFF. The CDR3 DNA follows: TGTGCCACTAAAAGGCTAAGTGAAGCTTTCTTT. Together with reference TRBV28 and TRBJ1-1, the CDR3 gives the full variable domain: DVKVTQSSRYLVKRTGEKVFLECVQDMDHENMFWYRQDPGLGLRLIYFSYDVKMKEKGDIPEGYSVSREKKERFSLILESASTNQTSMYLCATKRLSEAFFGQGTRLTVV.

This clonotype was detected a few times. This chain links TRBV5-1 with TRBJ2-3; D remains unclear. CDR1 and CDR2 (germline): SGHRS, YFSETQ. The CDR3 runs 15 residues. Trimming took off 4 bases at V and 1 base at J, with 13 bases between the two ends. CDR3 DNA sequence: TGCGCCAGCAGCGCCACCGGACCGCGCACAGATACGCAGTATTTT. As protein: CASSATGPRTDTQYF.

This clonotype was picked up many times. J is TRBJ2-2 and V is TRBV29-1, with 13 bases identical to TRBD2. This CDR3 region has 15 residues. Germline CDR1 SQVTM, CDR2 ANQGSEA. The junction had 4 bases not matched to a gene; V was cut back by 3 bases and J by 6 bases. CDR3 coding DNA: TGCAGCGTTGAGGGACTAGCGGGAAGGCCCGGGGAGCTGTTTTTT. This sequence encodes CSVEGLAGRPGELFF.

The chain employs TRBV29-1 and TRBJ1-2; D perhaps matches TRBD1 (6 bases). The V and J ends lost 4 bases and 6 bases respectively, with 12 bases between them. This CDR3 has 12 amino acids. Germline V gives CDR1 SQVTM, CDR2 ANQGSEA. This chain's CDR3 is CSVVEGGNGYTF. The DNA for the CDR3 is TGCAGCGTTGTTGAGGGGGGGAATGGCTACACCTTC.

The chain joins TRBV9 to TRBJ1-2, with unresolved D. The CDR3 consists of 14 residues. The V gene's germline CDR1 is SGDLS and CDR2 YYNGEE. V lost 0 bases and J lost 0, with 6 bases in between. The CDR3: CASSVAPSNYGYTF. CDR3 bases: TGTGCCAGCAGCGTAGCGCCGTCTAACTATGGCTACACCTTC.

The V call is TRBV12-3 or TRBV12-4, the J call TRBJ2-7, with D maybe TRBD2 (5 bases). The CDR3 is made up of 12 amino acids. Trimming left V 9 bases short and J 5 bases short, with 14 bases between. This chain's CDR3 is CASSASYNEQYF. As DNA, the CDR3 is TGTGCCAGTTCCGCTAGCTATAACGAGCAGTACTTC.

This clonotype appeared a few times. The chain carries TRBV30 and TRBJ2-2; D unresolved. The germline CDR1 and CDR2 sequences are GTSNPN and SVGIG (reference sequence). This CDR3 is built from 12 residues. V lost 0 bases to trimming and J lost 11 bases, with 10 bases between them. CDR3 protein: CAWSVYVAELFF. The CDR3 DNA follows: TGTGCCTGGAGTGTTTATGTCGCCGAGCTGTTTTTT.

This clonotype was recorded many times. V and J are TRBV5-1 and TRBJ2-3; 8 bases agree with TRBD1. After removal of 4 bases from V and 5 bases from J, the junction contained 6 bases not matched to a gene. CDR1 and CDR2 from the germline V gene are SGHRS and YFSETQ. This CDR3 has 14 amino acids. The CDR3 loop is CASSTGQGEDTQYF. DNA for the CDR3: TGCGCCAGCAGCACCGGACAGGGAGAAGATACGCAGTATTTT.

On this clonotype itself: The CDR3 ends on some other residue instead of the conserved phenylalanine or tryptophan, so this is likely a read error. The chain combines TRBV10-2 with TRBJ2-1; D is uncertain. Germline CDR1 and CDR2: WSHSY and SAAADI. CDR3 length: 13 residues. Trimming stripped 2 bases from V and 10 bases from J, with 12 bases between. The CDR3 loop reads CASSEVARSEQFV. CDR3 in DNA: TGCGCCAGCAGTGAGGTGGCCCGCTCAGAGCAGTTCGTC.

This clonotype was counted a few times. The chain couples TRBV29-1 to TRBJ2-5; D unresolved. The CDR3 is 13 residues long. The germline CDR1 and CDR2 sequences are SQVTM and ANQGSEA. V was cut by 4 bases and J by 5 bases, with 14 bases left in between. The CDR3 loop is CSVGGFSSETQYF. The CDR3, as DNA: TGCAGCGTTGGGGGATTTTCGTCGGAGACCCAGTACTTC.

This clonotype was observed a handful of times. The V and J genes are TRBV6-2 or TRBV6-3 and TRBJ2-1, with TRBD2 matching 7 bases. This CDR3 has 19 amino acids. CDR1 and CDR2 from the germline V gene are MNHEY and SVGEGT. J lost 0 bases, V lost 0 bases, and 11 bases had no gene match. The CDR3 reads CASSYSPSASGPSYNEQFF. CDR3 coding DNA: TGTGCCAGCAGTTACTCACCCTCGGCTAGCGGCCCCTCCTACAATGAGCAGTTCTTC.

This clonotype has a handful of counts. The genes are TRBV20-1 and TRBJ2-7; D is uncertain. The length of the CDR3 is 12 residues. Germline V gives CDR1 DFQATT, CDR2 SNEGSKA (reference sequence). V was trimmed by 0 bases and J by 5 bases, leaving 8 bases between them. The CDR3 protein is CSARDLGDEQYF. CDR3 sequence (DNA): TGCAGTGCTAGAGACCTCGGCGACGAGCAGTACTTC.

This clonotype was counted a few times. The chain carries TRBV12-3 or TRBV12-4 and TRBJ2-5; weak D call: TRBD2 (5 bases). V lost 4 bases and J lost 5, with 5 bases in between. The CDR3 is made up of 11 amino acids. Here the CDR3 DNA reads TGTGCCAGCAGTTGGGAGGAGACCCAGTACTTC. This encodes CASSWEETQYF.

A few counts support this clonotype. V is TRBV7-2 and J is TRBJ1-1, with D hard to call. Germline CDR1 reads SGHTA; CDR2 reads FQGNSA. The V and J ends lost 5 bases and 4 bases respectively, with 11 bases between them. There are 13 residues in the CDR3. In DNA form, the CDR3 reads TGTGCCAGCAGCCTGCGAATTGGCACTGAAGCTTTCTTT. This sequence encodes CASSLRIGTEAFF.